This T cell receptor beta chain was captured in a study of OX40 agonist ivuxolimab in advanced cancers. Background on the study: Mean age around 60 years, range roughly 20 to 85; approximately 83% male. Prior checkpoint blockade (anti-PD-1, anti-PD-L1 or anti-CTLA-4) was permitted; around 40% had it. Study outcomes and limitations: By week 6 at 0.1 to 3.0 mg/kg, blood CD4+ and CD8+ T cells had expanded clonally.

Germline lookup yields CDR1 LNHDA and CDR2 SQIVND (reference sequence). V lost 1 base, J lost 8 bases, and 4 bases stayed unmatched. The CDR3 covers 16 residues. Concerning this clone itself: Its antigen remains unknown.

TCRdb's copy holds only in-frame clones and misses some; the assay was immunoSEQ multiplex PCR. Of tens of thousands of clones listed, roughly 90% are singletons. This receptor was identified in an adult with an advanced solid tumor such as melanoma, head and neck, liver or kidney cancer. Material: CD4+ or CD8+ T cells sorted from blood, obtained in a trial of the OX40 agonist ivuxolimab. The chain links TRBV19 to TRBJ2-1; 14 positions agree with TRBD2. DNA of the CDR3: TGTGCCAGTAGTATAGGACTAGCGGGAGGGCAGGATGAGCAGTTCTTC. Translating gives CASSIGLAGGQDEQFF. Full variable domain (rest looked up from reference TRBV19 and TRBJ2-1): DGGITQSPKYLFRKEGQNVTLSCEQNLNHDAMYWYRQDPGQGLRLIYYSQIVNDFQKGDIAEGYSVSREKKESFPLTVTSAQKNPTAFYLCASSIGLAGGQDEQFFGPGTRLTVL.